These 27 T cell receptor beta chains were all obtained from the same sample, sequenced in a study of shared clonotypes between healthy human individuals (dated by TCRdb to the early 2020s). For the CD8 naive samples, CD45RO-negative cells were positively selected for CCR7, yielding a CD45RA+CCR7+ population from which TemRA cells were excluded. The method was the immunoSEQ multiplex PCR assay. As stored in TCRdb, this immuneACCESS dataset retains in-frame rearrangements with V and J assigned. A fraction of the clones does not appear; measured against another copy, unresolved V genes explain less than half of the discrepancy, and the remainder lacks a known reason. The sample table shows 1.5 million to 2.5 million clones, and approximately 94% are seen once. The top ten clones comprise 0.95% to 1.5% of the sample. Sequenced sample: naive CD8+ T cells sorted from blood. The cell subset or site label, as the study defines it: CD45RA+CCR7+. The origin of the receptors is a man aged 18 to 29 in good health.

This clone came up once. The CDR3 coding sequence is TGTGCCAGCAGCTTAGTTGGTACCTTGTCCTACGAGCAGTACTTC. This translates into CASSLVGTLSYEQYF. The gene calls are TRBV7-9 and TRBJ2-7, with D unresolved. V was pared by 1 base and J by 1 base, with 11 bases between. In germline, CDR1 is SEHNR, CDR2 FQNEAQ (reference sequence). The CDR3 contains 15 residues.

This sequence joins TRBV7-9 and TRBJ1-1, with D tentatively TRBD1 (5 bases). The germline V and J ends were trimmed by 6 bases and 3 bases, with 23 bases remaining between them. The CDR3 has 17 amino acids. The germline CDR1 and CDR2 sequences are SEHNR and FQNEAQ (reference sequence). The CDR3: CASRPGGPQVGYTEAFF. The DNA for the CDR3 is TGTGCCAGCAGGCCGGGCGGACCACAGGTGGGGTACACTGAAGCTTTCTTT.

The V gene is TRBV19, the J gene TRBJ1-2, with 7 bases matching TRBD1. The CDR3 is made up of 16 amino acids. Germline assignment: CDR1 LNHDA and CDR2 SQIVND (reference sequence). After removal of 6 bases from V and 2 bases from J, the junction contained 12 bases not matched to a gene. The CDR3, as DNA: TGTGCCAGTAGGGTGAGGACAGGTCCCCCAAACTATGGCTACACCTTC. Translating gives CASRVRTGPPNYGYTF.

As for this clone: This sample also contains other DNA sequences that code for the same CDR3. The chain recombines TRBV5-4 with TRBJ2-1; D is possibly TRBD2 (6 bases). The CDR3 runs to 12 residues. Germline lookup yields CDR1 SGHNT and CDR2 YYREEE (reference sequence). Trimming removed 4 bases from V and 7 bases from J, with 9 bases in between. Here the CDR3 reads CASSLSGNEQFF. DNA of the CDR3: TGTGCCAGCAGCCTTAGCGGAAATGAGCAGTTCTTC.

The gene calls are TRBV7-2 and TRBJ2-2, with 7 bases lining up with TRBD2. With V trimmed by 1 base and J by 6 bases, 2 bases remained unmatched. Germline V gives CDR1 SGHTA, CDR2 FQGNSA. This CDR3 contains 14 residues. CDR3: CASSLGGGAGELFF. DNA of the CDR3: TGTGCCAGCAGCTTAGGTGGGGGGGCCGGGGAGCTGTTTTTT.

This chain links TRBV29-1 with TRBJ1-2; no clear D. Germline V CDR1 and CDR2: SQVTM, ANQGSEA. The CDR3 is 12 residues long. Between the trimmed V and J ends, which lost 6 bases and 6 bases, there was a span of 14 bases. CDR3 DNA sequence: TGCAGCGTGGGCCCCTATCTTCATGGCTACACCTTC. This codes for CSVGPYLHGYTF.

The J gene is TRBJ1-5, the V gene TRBV5-8; D gene uncertain. CDR1 is SGHTS and CDR2 is YDEGEE in the germline V gene. Trimming removed 1 base from V and 1 base from J, with 6 bases in between. The CDR3 consists of 14 residues. The DNA of the CDR3 is TGTGCCAGCAGCTTGTGGGCCAGCAATCAGCCCCAGCATTTT. Its translation: CASSLWASNQPQHF.

This chain joins TRBV5-4 and TRBJ2-1; the D gene is possibly TRBD2 (6 bases). The germline V and J ends were trimmed by 5 bases and 7 bases, with 22 bases remaining between them. The CDR3 extends over 16 amino acids. Germline assignment: CDR1 SGHNT and CDR2 YYREEE (reference sequence). The CDR3 nucleotides read TGTGCCAGCAGTTTACCCGGGCTAGCGTGGTCGAATGAGCAGTTCTTC. Translating gives CASSLPGLAWSNEQFF.

This clone has just a few counts. Other DNA variants within this sample encode the same CDR3. The CDR3 sequence: CASSYSGQGAYEQYF. For the CDR3, the DNA is TGTGCCAGCAGTTACTCGGGTCAGGGGGCCTACGAGCAGTACTTC. The chain has TRBV6-5 and TRBJ2-7; 7 nucleotides line up with TRBD1. This CDR3 region has 15 residues. Per the germline V gene, CDR1 is MNHEY and CDR2 is SVGAGI. V lost 0 bases to trimming and J lost 2 bases; unmatched junction nucleotides: 4.

This chain connects TRBV7-6 to TRBJ1-1; possible D gene TRBD1, 5 bases. CDR1 SGHVS and CDR2 FNYEAQ come from the germline V gene. CDR3 length: 16 residues. The V gene lost 1 base and the J gene lost 0 bases, with 12 bases spanning the gap. The CDR3 sequence is CASSLESRGLNTEAFF. The CDR3 DNA reads TGTGCCAGCAGCTTAGAGTCACGGGGCCTGAACACTGAAGCTTTCTTT.

This chain joins TRBV5-6 and TRBJ2-5, with 8 bases aligning to TRBD1. CDR1 SGHDT and CDR2 YYEEEE come from the germline V gene. This CDR3 is built from 16 residues. The junction had 10 bases not matched to a gene; V was cut back by 2 bases and J by 4 bases. This CDR3 reads CASSLKTGGWVETQYF. CDR3 coding DNA: TGTGCCAGCAGCTTAAAAACAGGGGGTTGGGTAGAGACCCAGTACTTC.

The chain is built from TRBV6-7 and TRBJ2-1, with 8 bases lining up with TRBD1. TRBV6-7 is an ORF for which the function is uncertain. The CDR3 sequence is 13 residues long. The V segment lost 8 bases and the J segment 5 bases; nucleotides outside the gene matches: 5. The CDR3 region has the DNA TGTGCCAGCGGAGGACAGGGAGACAATGAGCAGTTCTTC. The encoded protein is CASGGQGDNEQFF.

V is TRBV9 and J is TRBJ2-7; D may be TRBD1 (6 bases). This CDR3 spans 15 amino acids. CDR1 and CDR2 (germline): SGDLS, YYNGEE. The V end lost 0 bases, the J end lost 3 bases, and 13 bases lay between the germline ends. The CDR3 loop reads CASSVVAGDLYEQYF. CDR3 nucleotides: TGTGCCAGCAGCGTAGTTGCAGGGGATCTCTACGAGCAGTACTTC.

The chain has TRBV29-1 and TRBJ2-7; D gene ambiguous. This CDR3 spans 13 amino acids. CDR1 is SQVTM and CDR2 is ANQGSEA in the germline V gene. V was cut by 1 base and J by 5 bases, with 12 bases left in between. The CDR3 DNA follows: TGCAGCGTTGAAGGTCTTCATGGCGACGAGCAGTACTTC. This encodes CSVEGLHGDEQYF.

As for this clone: The sample holds other DNA sequences that translate to the same CDR3. The DNA for the CDR3 is TGTGCCAGCAGCTTTGGACAGGGTAGCTCCTACGAGCAGTACTTC. It encodes CASSFGQGSSYEQYF. The chain joins TRBV5-4 to TRBJ2-7; 8 bases line up with TRBD1. V was clipped by 2 bases and J by 0 bases; unmatched bases: 4. The CDR3 consists of 15 residues. CDR1 SGHNT and CDR2 YYREEE come from the germline V gene (reference sequence).

The chain carries TRBV10-3 and TRBJ1-1, with 10 bases aligning to TRBD1. J was trimmed by 4 bases and V by 3 bases; bases with no gene match: 8. Germline V gives CDR1 ENHRY, CDR2 SYGVKD. CDR3 size: 16 residues. The CDR3, as DNA: TGTGCCATCAGTGATCCCACCGGGACAGGGGTCACTGAAGCTTTCTTT. This codes for CAISDPTGTGVTEAFF.

The rearrangement uses TRBV19 and TRBJ1-2; D is ambiguous. CDR1 is LNHDA, CDR2 SQIVND, per germline (reference sequence). The CDR3 has 15 residues. Trimming cost V 3 bases and J 2 bases, with 13 bases left between them. DNA for the CDR3: TGTGCCAGTAGTATTGACACCTCCTTAAACTATGGCTACACCTTC. Its protein product is CASSIDTSLNYGYTF.

As regards this clone: The same CDR3 also results from other DNA sequences found in this sample. The chain couples TRBV4-1 to TRBJ2-7, with D possibly being TRBD1 or TRBD2 (5 bases each). The CDR3 is 15 amino acids. Germline V CDR1 and CDR2: MGHRA, YSYEKL. V was cut by 4 bases and J by 3 bases, with 16 bases left in between. CDR3 loop: CASSPTGTGDYEQYF. The CDR3 DNA reads as TGCGCCAGCAGCCCCACCGGGACGGGTGACTACGAGCAGTACTTC.

This chain connects TRBV4-1 to TRBJ2-5; D remains unclear. Trimming took 0 bases from V and 5 from J, leaving 4 bases between them. This CDR3 is built from 12 residues. The germline V gene has CDR1 MGHRA and CDR2 YSYEKL. The CDR3 loop reads CASSQDMETQYF. For the CDR3, the DNA is TGCGCCAGCAGCCAAGATATGGAGACCCAGTACTTC.

V gene TRBV18 combines with J gene TRBJ2-5; no clear D. Germline CDR1 is KGHSH and CDR2 is LQKENI. Trimming shortened V by 9 bases and J by 4 bases, and 0 bases separated the two germline ends. The CDR3 has 8 residues. CDR3: CARETQYF. The CDR3 nucleotides read TGTGCCAGAGAGACCCAGTACTTC.

To note about this clone: This same CDR3 is encoded by further DNA sequences in the sample. V gene TRBV15 combines with J gene TRBJ2-7; a weak D match, TRBD2 (5 bases). The CDR3 covers 12 residues. Germline V gene lookup returns CDR1 LNHNV and CDR2 YYDKDF (reference sequence). V lost 1 base to trimming and J lost 5 bases, with 6 bases between them. DNA for the CDR3: TGTGCCACCAGCAGAGGGCGGGACGAGCAGTACTTC. As protein: CATSRGRDEQYF.

This clone was observed once. The V and J genes are TRBV7-8 and TRBJ2-1; unclear D gene. V lost 5 bases and J 0 bases, leaving 14 bases between the germline ends. The CDR3 consists of 16 residues. From germline, CDR1 is SGHVS and CDR2 FQNEAQ. The CDR3 region has the DNA TGTGCCAGCAGCCGTCAACGTGGAAGCTCCTACAATGAGCAGTTCTTC. This translates into CASSRQRGSSYNEQFF.

The V call is TRBV21-1, the J call TRBJ1-3. TRBV21-1 is a pseudogene locus. The CDR3 has 17 amino acids. CDR3 loop: CASSKRGRCFSGNTIYF. The CDR3 bases are TGTGCCAGCAGCAAAAGAGGACGTTGCTTCTCTGGAAACACCATATATTTT.

The J gene is TRBJ2-4, the V gene TRBV12-5; TRBD1 matches 7 bases. This CDR3 spans 16 amino acids. The trim removed 5 bases at V and 4 bases at J, leaving 11 bases unmatched. CDR1 LGHNT and CDR2 FRNRAP come from the germline V gene. The CDR3 DNA reads TGTGCTAGTGGTGAATACACCGGGACAGCTAAAAACATTCAGTACTTC. Translated: CASGEYTGTAKNIQYF. Full variable domain (outside the CDR3, taken from reference TRBV12-5 and TRBJ2-4): DARVTQTPRHKVTEMGQEVTMRCQPILGHNTVFWYRQTMMQGLELLAYFRNRAPLDDSGMPKDRFSAEMPDATLATLKIQPSEPRDSAVYFCASGEYTGTAKNIQYFGAGTRLSVL.

The chain is built from TRBV6-1 and TRBJ1-1, with D unclear. Germline V gene lookup returns CDR1 MNHNS and CDR2 SASEGT. The CDR3 sequence is 17 residues long. Deletions cut 1 base from V and 1 base from J, with 16 bases between. The CDR3 region has the DNA TGTGCCAGCAGTGAAGTCTATCCGGTCAGGACGAACACTGAAGCTTTCTTT. It yields the protein CASSEVYPVRTNTEAFF.

A note on this clone: Other DNA sequences in this sample translate to the same CDR3. The chain employs TRBV27 and TRBJ2-7; 9 nucleotides align to TRBD1. The CDR3 has 14 residues. After removal of 3 bases from V and 2 bases from J, the junction contained 2 bases not matched to a gene. Germline V gene lookup returns CDR1 MNHEY and CDR2 SMNVEV (reference sequence). The CDR3 DNA reads as TGTGCCAGCAGTTTGAGGGACAGGGCCTACGAGCAGTACTTC. Its translation is CASSLRDRAYEQYF.

The chain recombines TRBV7-2 with TRBJ2-3; D unclear. The CDR3 covers 13 residues. Germline V gene data show CDR1 as SGHTA and CDR2 as FQGNSA. V gave up 1 base and J gave up 6 bases, with 8 bases separating them. DNA for the CDR3: TGTGCCAGCAGCTTAGACCCCATGGATACGCAGTATTTT. Protein sequence: CASSLDPMDTQYF.